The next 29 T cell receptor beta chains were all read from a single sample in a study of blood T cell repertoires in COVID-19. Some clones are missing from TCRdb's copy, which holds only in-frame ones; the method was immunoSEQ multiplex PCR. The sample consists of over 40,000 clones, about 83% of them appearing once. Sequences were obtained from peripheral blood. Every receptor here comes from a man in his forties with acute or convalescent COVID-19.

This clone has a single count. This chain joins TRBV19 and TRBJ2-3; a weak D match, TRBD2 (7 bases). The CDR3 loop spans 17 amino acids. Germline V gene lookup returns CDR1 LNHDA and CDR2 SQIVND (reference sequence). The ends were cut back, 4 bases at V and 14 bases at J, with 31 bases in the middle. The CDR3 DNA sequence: TGTGCCAGTAGTACGGATCTGGGGCTAGCGGCCCAGGGGTTGGGGTATTTT. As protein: CASSTDLGLAAQGLGYF. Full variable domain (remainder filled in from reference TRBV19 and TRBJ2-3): DGGITQSPKYLFRKEGQNVTLSCEQNLNHDAMYWYRQDPGQGLRLIYYSQIVNDFQKGDIAEGYSVSREKKESFPLTVTSAQKNPTAFYLCASSTDLGLAAQGLGYFGPGTRLTVL.

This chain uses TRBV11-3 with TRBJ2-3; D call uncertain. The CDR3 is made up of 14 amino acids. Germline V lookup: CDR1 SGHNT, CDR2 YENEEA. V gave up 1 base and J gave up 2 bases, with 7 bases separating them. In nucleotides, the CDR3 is TGTGCCAGCAGCTTAGGGCTGAACACAGATACGCAGTATTTT. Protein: CASSLGLNTDTQYF.

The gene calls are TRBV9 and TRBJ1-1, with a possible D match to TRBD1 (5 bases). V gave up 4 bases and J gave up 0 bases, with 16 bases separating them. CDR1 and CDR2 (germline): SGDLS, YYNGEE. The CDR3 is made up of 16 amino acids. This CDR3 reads CASSPMGGSMNTEAFF. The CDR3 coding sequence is TGTGCCAGCAGCCCCATGGGGGGTTCAATGAACACTGAAGCTTTCTTT.

The CDR3 sequence is CASSQVTDSNEQFF. Here the CDR3 DNA reads TGCGCCAGCAGCCAAGTCACAGATTCGAATGAGCAGTTCTTC. This chain uses TRBV4-1 with TRBJ2-1; unclear D gene. Trimming pared 1 base from V and 7 bases from J, leaving 11 bases between. CDR1 is MGHRA, CDR2 YSYEKL, per germline. The CDR3 is made up of 14 amino acids.

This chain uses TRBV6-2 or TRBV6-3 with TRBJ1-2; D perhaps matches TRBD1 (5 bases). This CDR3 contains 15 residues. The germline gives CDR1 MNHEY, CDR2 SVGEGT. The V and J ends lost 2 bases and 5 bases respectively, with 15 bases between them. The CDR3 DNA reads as TGTGCCAGCAGTTACGGGGCAGGGAATATTTATGGCTACACCTTC. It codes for CASSYGAGNIYGYTF.

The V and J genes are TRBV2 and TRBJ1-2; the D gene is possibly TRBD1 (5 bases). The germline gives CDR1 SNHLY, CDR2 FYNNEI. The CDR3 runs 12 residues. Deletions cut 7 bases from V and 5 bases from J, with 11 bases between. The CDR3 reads CASKSTVYGYTF. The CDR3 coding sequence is TGTGCCAGCAAATCGACAGTTTATGGCTACACCTTC. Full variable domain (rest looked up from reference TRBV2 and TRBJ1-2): EPEVTQTPSHQVTQMGQEVILRCVPISNHLYFYWYRQILGQKVEFLVSFYNNEISEKSEIFDDQFSVERPDGSNFTLKIRSTKLEDSAMYFCASKSTVYGYTFGSGTRLTVV.

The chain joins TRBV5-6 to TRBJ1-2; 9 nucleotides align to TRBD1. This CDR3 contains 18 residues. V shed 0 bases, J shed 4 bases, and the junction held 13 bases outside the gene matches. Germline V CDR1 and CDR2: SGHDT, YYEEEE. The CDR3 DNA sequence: TGTGCCAGCAGCTTGGCTCCGGGACAGGGTTCTACTAGCTATGGCTACACCTTC. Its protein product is CASSLAPGQGSTSYGYTF. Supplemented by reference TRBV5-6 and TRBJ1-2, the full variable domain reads DAGVTQSPTHLIKTRGQQVTLRCSPKSGHDTVSWYQQALGQGPQFIFQYYEEEERQRGNFPDRFSGHQFPNYSSELNVNALLLGDSALYLCASSLAPGQGSTSYGYTFGSGTRLTVV.

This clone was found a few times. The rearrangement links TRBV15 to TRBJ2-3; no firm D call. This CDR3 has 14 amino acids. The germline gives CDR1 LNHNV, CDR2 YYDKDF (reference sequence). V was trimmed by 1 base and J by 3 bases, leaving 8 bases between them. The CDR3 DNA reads TGTGCCACCAGCAGAGGTCCTACGACAGATACGCAGTATTTT. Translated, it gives CATSRGPTTDTQYF.

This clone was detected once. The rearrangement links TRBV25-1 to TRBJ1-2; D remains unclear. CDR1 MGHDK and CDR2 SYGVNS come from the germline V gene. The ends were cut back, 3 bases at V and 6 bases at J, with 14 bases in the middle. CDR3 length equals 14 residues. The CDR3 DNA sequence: TGTGCCAGCAGTGATATGGTACAGTCCCATGGCTACACCTTC. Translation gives CASSDMVQSHGYTF.

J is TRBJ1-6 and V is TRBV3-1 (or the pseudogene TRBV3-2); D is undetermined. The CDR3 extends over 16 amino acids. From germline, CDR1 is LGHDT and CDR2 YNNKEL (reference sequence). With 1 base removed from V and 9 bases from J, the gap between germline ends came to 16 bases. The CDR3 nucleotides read TGTGCCAGCAGCCAAGGATTAGAGAGGCGCATTTCACCCCTCCACTTT. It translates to CASSQGLERRISPLHF.

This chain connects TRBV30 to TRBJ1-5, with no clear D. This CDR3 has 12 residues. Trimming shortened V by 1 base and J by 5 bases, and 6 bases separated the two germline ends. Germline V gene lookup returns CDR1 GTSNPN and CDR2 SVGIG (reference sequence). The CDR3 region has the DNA TGTGCCTGGAGTGGGGCAGATCAGCCCCAGCATTTT. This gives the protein CAWSGADQPQHF.

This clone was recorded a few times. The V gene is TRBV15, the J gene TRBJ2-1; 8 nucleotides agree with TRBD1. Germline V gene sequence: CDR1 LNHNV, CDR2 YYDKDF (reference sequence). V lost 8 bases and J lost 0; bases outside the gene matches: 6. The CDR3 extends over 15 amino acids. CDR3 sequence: CATAGTGTSYNEQFF. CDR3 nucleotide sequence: TGTGCCACCGCGGGGACAGGAACCTCCTACAATGAGCAGTTCTTC. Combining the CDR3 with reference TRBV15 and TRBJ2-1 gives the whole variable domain DAMVIQNPRYQVTQFGKPVTLSCSQTLNHNVMYWYQQKSSQAPKLLFHYYDKDFNNEADTPDNFQSRRPNTSFCFLDIRSPGLGDTAMYLCATAGTGTSYNEQFFGPGTRLTVL.

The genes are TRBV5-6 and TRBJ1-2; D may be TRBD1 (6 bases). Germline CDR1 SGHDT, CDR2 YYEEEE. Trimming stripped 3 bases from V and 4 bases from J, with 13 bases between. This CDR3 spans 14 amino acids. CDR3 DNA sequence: TGTGCCAGCAGCTACTGGGGGCCGGGCTATGGCTACACCTTC. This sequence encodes CASSYWGPGYGYTF.

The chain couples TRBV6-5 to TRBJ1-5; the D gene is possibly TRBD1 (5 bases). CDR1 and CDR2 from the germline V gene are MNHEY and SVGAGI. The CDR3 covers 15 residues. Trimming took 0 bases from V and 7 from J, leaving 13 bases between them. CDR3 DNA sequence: TGTGCCAGCAGTTACTCGGGGGGGGTCAACCAGCCCCAGCATTTT. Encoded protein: CASSYSGGVNQPQHF.

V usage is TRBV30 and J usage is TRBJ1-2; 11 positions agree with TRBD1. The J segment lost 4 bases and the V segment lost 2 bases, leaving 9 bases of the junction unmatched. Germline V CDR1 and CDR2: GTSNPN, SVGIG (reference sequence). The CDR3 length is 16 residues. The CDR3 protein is CAWSWTDRGPAYGYTF. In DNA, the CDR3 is TGTGCCTGGAGTTGGACGGACAGGGGGCCTGCCTATGGCTACACCTTC.

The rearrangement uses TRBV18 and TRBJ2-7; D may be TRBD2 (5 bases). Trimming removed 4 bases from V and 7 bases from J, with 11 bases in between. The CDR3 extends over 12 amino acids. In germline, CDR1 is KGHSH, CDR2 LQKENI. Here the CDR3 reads CASSQNTGEQYV. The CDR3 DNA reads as TGTGCCAGCTCACAGAACACGGGGGAGCAGTACGTC.

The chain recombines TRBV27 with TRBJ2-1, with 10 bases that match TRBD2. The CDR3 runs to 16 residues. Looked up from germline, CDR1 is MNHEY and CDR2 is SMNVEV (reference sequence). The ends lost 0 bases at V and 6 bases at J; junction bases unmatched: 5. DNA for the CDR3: TGTGCCAGCAGTTTATCGAGGCAGCGGGGGGGCAATGAGCAGTTCTTC. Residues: CASSLSRQRGGNEQFF.

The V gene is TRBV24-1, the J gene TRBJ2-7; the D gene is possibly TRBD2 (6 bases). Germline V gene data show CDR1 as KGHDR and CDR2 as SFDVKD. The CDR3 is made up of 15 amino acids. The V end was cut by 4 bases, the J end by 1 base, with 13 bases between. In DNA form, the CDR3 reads TGTGCCACCAGTGACCCCGGGACTGGGTCCTACGAGCAGTACTTC. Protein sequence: CATSDPGTGSYEQYF.

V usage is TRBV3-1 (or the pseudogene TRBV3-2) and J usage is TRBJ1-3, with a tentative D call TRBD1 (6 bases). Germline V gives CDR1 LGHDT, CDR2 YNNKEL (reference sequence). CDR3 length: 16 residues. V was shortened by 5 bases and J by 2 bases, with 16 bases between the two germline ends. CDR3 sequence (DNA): TGTGCCAGCAGCACCAACAGGGTCAGCGCTGGAAACACCATATATTTT. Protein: CASSTNRVSAGNTIYF.

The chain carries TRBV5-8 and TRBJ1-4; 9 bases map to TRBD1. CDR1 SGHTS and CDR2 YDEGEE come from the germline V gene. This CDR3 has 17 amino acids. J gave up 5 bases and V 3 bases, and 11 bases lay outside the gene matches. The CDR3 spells CASSSRATGQGNEKLFF. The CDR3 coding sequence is TGTGCCAGCAGCTCGCGGGCTACGGGACAGGGAAATGAAAAACTGTTTTTT.

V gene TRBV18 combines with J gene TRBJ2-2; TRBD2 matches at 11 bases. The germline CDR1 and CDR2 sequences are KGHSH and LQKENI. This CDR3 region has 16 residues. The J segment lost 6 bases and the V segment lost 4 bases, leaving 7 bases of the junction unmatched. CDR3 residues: CASSLETSGKSGELFF. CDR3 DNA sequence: TGTGCCAGCTCACTAGAGACTAGCGGGAAGTCCGGGGAGCTGTTTTTT.

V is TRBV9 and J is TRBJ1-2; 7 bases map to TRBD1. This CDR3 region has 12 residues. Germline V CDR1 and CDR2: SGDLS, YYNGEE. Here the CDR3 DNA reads TGTGCACAACAGGGGCGAAACTATGGCTACACCTTC. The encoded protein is CAQQGRNYGYTF. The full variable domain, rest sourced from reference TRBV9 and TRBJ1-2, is DSGVTQTPKHLITATGQRVTLRCSPRSGDLSVYWYQQSLDQGLQFLIQYYNGEERAKGNILERFSAQQFPDLHSELNLSSLELGDSALYFCAQQGRNYGYTFGSGTRLTVV.

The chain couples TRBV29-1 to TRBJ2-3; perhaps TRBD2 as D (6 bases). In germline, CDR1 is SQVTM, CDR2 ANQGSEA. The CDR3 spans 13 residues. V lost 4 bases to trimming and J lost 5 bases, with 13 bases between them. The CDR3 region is CSVAGGMGDTQYF. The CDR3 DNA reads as TGCAGCGTTGCTGGGGGGATGGGAGATACGCAGTATTTT.

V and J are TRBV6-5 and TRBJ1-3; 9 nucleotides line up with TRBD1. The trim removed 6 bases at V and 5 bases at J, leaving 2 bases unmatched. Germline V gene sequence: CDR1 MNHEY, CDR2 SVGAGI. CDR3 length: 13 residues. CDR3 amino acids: CASRDRGRNTIYF. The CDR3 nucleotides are TGTGCCAGCAGGGACAGGGGAAGAAACACCATATATTTT.

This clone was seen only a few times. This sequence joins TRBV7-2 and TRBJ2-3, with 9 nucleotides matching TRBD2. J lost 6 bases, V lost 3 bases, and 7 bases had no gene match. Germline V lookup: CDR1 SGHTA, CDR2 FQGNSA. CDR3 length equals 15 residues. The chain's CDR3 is CASSFRRGGDDTQYF. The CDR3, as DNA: TGTGCCAGCAGCTTTAGGCGGGGGGGCGACGATACGCAGTATTTT.

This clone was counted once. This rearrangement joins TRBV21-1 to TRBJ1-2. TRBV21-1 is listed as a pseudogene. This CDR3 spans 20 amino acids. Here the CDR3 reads CASSKVVGGRGPTGAYGYTF. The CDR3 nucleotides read TGTGCCAGCAGCAAAGTTGTGGGGGGGCGAGGACCGACCGGCGCCTATGGCTACACCTTC.

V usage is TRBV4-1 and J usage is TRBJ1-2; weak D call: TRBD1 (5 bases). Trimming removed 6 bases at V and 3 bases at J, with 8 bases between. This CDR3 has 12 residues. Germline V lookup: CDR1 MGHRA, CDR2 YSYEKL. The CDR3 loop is CASRGGDYGYTF. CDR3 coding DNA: TGCGCCAGCAGGGGGGGGGACTATGGCTACACCTTC.

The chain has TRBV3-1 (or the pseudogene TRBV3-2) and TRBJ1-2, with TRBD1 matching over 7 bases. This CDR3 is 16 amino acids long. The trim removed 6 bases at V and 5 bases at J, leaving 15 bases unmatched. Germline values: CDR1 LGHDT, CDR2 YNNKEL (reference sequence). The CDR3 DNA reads TGTGCCAGCAGTGAGGAACCAGGGGGACAGAGGTATGGCTACACCTTC. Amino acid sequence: CASSEEPGGQRYGYTF.

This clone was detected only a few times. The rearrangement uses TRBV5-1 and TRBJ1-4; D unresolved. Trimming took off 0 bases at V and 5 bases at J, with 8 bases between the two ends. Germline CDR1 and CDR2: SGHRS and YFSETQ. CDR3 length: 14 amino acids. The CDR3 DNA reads TGCGCCAGCAGCTTGGGTACGGAGAATGAAAAACTGTTTTTT. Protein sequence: CASSLGTENEKLFF.